This T cell receptor beta chain came from a study of blood T cell repertoires in COVID-19. Across the whole study: Sites across the United States, Italy and Spain contributed samples from acute and convalescent COVID-19. T cells, B-cell-depleted T cells, or PBMCs supplied cDNA or gDNA.

As originally analysed: Reference gene primer amplification gave nucleated cell count estimates. Generated by immunoSEQ multiplex PCR, the TCRdb table keeps only in-frame clones and is missing some. D and trimming were read from the DNA, whereas the V and J calls and clone size are those reported in that table. The sample consists of 50,000 or so clones, around 90% of them appearing once. CDR3 length: 14 amino acids. Germline CDR1 is MDHEN and CDR2 is SYDVKM. Unmatched junction bases numbered 6, after V lost 8 bases and J lost 0 bases. Sequences were obtained from peripheral blood. The receptor's source is a human donor with active COVID-19. The donor label of this sample is uncertain. The V gene is TRBV28, the J gene TRBJ1-1; TRBD1 matches at 7 bases. The CDR3: CASFPGQLNTEAFF. The CDR3 DNA reads TGTGCCAGCTTTCCGGGACAGCTGAACACTGAAGCTTTCTTT.